Presented here are 27 T cell receptor beta chains from one specimen sequenced in a study of quantifying T cell responses using KT2 cells. In the study overall: RNA was reverse transcribed with TCR alpha and beta constant-region primers.

A single-stranded UMI oligo with SP2 sequence was ligated to cDNA 3' ends. An equimolar mix of RC1.1 and RC1.2 primed the beta chain across TRBC1 and TRBC2. Each CDR3 protein is one row after TCRdb ran MiXCR on the UMI-ligation and nested PCR reads. The sample consists of 40,000 to 55,000 distinct CDR3 sequences, roughly 12% of them appearing once. The sequenced sample was PBMCs spiked with cells of the T cell clone KT2. The receptor set was obtained from a human donor.

This clonotype was seen many times. In nucleotides, the CDR3 is TGCGCCAGCAGCCAACCGACTAGCGGGAGTCGTGAGCAGTTCTTC. Amino acids: CASSQPTSGSREQFF. This chain uses TRBV4-1 with TRBJ2-1; 12 bases are a match to TRBD2. Germline CDR1 MGHRA, CDR2 YSYEKL. CDR3 length: 15 residues. J gave up 9 bases and V 2 bases, and 5 bases lay outside the gene matches.

This clonotype was counted between two and nine times. This chain connects TRBV12-3 or TRBV12-4 to TRBJ1-5, with unresolved D. The CDR3 is 14 residues long. With 6 bases removed from V and 6 bases from J, the gap between germline ends came to 15 bases. In nucleotides, the CDR3 is TGTGCCAGCAGCCCGGCCGTCGACGGTCAGCCCCAGCATTTT. It is translated as CASSPAVDGQPQHF.

This clonotype was observed a handful of times. The rearrangement joins TRBV20-1 to TRBJ2-3; TRBD1 aligns across 10 bases. This CDR3 spans 14 amino acids. Germline V gene data show CDR1 as DFQATT and CDR2 as SNEGSKA (reference sequence). V was pared by 5 bases and J by 4 bases, with 6 bases of the junction left unmatched. The CDR3 DNA reads TGCAGTGCTGTAAGACAGGGGGCGGCAGATACGCAGTATTTT. This sequence encodes CSAVRQGAADTQYF.

This chain connects TRBV15 to TRBJ2-7, with 9 bases fitting TRBD1. CDR3 length: 15 amino acids. Looked up from germline, CDR1 is LNHNV and CDR2 is YYDKDF (reference sequence). The J segment lost 3 bases and the V segment lost 6 bases, leaving 9 bases of the junction unmatched. CDR3 loop: CATSDSGQGLYEQYF. The CDR3 DNA reads TGTGCCACCAGTGATTCAGGACAGGGGCTCTACGAGCAGTACTTC.

The V gene is TRBV7-8, the J gene TRBJ2-1, with 11 nucleotides matching TRBD2. The germline V gene has CDR1 SGHVS and CDR2 FQNEAQ. This CDR3 comprises 18 residues. V was clipped by 2 bases and J by 4 bases; unmatched bases: 10. The CDR3 DNA reads as TGTGCCAGCAGCTTACGACCGGGACTAGCGGACTTATACAATGAGCAGTTCTTC. This gives the protein CASSLRPGLADLYNEQFF.

This clonotype was recorded at least ten times. This chain joins TRBV5-5 and TRBJ1-1; tentatively, D is TRBD1 (5 bases). The V and J ends lost 5 bases and 4 bases respectively, with 15 bases between them. Germline CDR1 and CDR2: SGHKS and YYEKEE (reference sequence). The CDR3 runs to 14 residues. Here the CDR3 DNA reads TGTGCCAGCAGTCGTCGCCAGAGGGGCACTGAAGCTTTCTTT. Its protein is CASSRRQRGTEAFF.

There are a few counts of this clonotype. The V call is TRBV10-3, the J call TRBJ1-2; no reliable D call. CDR1 ENHRY and CDR2 SYGVKD come from the germline V gene. CDR3 length: 13 amino acids. Trimming removed 6 bases at V and 5 bases at J, with 13 bases between. The CDR3 DNA sequence: TGTGCCATCAGCGCATCCGAACTTTATGGCTACACCTTC. This sequence encodes CAISASELYGYTF.

The rearrangement joins TRBV5-6 to TRBJ2-5, with D possibly TRBD2 on 7 matching bases. The CDR3 runs 14 residues. V was shortened by 0 bases and J by 4 bases, with 10 bases between the two germline ends. CDR1 is SGHDT and CDR2 is YYEEEE in the germline V gene. For the CDR3, the DNA is TGTGCCAGCAGCTTGGCGGGGGGCGGAGAGACCCAGTACTTC. It translates to CASSLAGGGETQYF.

This clonotype has a handful of counts. This rearrangement joins TRBV6-5 to TRBJ2-7; TRBD2 might be the D (6 bases). Germline CDR1 and CDR2: MNHEY and SVGAGI. This CDR3 has 15 residues. Trimming shortened V by 1 base and J by 2 bases, and 12 bases separated the two germline ends. CDR3 sequence: CASSYLGTHPYEQYF. The CDR3 DNA is TGTGCCAGCAGTTACTTAGGGACTCATCCCTACGAGCAGTACTTC.

The V and J genes are TRBV20-1 and TRBJ2-3; TRBD2 is a possible D gene (6 bases). From germline, CDR1 is DFQATT and CDR2 SNEGSKA (reference sequence). Deletions cut 3 bases from V and 4 bases from J, with 17 bases between. The CDR3 totals 15 residues. The DNA of the CDR3 is TGCAGTGCTAGGGGGGGTCGTTGGGGCGCAGATACGCAGTATTTT. Translated, it gives CSARGGRWGADTQYF.

J is TRBJ2-7 and V is TRBV11-2, with 7 bases fitting TRBD1. CDR1 and CDR2 from the germline V gene are SGHAT and FQNNGV. The CDR3 is made up of 14 amino acids. V trimming: 1 base; J trimming: 4 bases; junction bases outside the gene matches: 4. The CDR3 loop is CASSLGGTAYEQYF. The CDR3 DNA sequence: TGTGCCAGCAGCTTAGGGGGGACAGCTTACGAGCAGTACTTC.

This clonotype was seen ten or more times. The chain recombines TRBV11-2 with TRBJ2-3; unclear D gene. V was shortened by 3 bases and J by 6 bases, with 4 bases between the two germline ends. This CDR3 is 11 amino acids long. Germline loops: CDR1 SGHAT, CDR2 FQNNGV. This CDR3 is CASSLSDTQYF. The CDR3 DNA reads TGTGCCAGCAGCTTGTCGGATACGCAGTATTTT. The full variable domain, with the rest looked up from reference TRBV11-2 and TRBJ2-3, is EAGVAQSPRYKIIEKRQSVAFWCNPISGHATLYWYQQILGQGPKLLIQFQNNGVVDDSQLPKDRFSAERLKGVDSTLKIQPAKLEDSAVYLCASSLSDTQYFGPGTRLTVL.

In the case of this clonotype: One junction end does not reproduce the germline sequence, and a read error may be involved. The chain has TRBV7-7 and TRBJ2-3, with 7 bases identical to TRBD2. Germline loops: CDR1 SSHAT, CDR2 FNYEAQ (reference sequence). The CDR3 has 15 residues. The DNA of the CDR3 is TGTGCTAGCAGCCAAAGCGGGGCACGCACAGATACGCAGTATTTT. Translated: CASSQSGARTDTQYF. Combining the CDR3 with reference TRBV7-7 and TRBJ2-3 gives the whole variable domain GAGVSQSPRYKVTKRGQDVTLRCDPISSHATLYWYQQALGQGPEFLTYFNYEAQPDKSGLPSDRFSAERPEGSISTLTIQRTEQRDSAMYRCASSQSGARTDTQYFGPGTRLTVL.

In regard to this clonotype: Sequence at one end of the junction differs from germline and may be a read error. The rearrangement joins TRBV20-1 to TRBJ1-2, with D hard to call. This CDR3 spans 9 amino acids. Germline values: CDR1 DFQATT, CDR2 SNEGSKA (reference sequence). The CDR3 region is CSANHGYTF. CDR3 coding DNA: TGCAGTGCTAACCATGGCTACACCTTC.

As for this clonotype: Germline and junction disagree at one end, which may indicate a read error. The V gene is TRBV2, the J gene TRBJ2-1; 9 nucleotides align to TRBD1. The CDR3 extends over 12 amino acids. Germline V gives CDR1 SNHLY, CDR2 FYNNEI. DNA for the CDR3: TGTGCCAGCAGTGAAACGAGGGACAGGGTGATCTTC. Residues: CASSETRDRVIF. Drawing the rest from reference TRBV2 and TRBJ2-1, the complete variable domain is EPEVTQTPSHQVTQMGQEVILRCVPISNHLYFYWYRQILGQKVEFLVSFYNNEISEKSEIFDDQFSVERPDGSNFTLKIRSTKLEDSAMYFCASSETRDRVIFGPGTRLTVL.

The V gene is TRBV20-1, the J gene TRBJ1-1; weak D call: TRBD1 (6 bases). Germline values: CDR1 DFQATT, CDR2 SNEGSKA (reference sequence). V lost 5 bases to trimming and J lost 2 bases, with 12 bases between them. The length of the CDR3 is 13 residues. As DNA, the CDR3 is TGCAGTGCTGGGGGGGGGCCAAACACTGAAGCTTTCTTT. Amino acids: CSAGGGPNTEAFF.

This clonotype was seen many times. The chain recombines TRBV20-1 with TRBJ2-2; TRBD2 matches at 7 bases. The CDR3 extends over 15 amino acids. Per germline, CDR1 DFQATT and CDR2 SNEGSKA (reference sequence). J gave up 1 base and V 3 bases, and 5 bases lay outside the gene matches. CDR3 sequence: CSASFPSGNTGELFF. The CDR3 DNA is TGCAGTGCTAGTTTCCCTAGCGGGAACACCGGGGAGCTGTTTTTT.

The V and J genes are TRBV13 and TRBJ2-7; 11 bases line up with TRBD2. The germline gives CDR1 PRHDT, CDR2 FYEKMQ (reference sequence). The V and J ends lost 5 bases and 6 bases, in that order; junction bases with no gene match: 6. The CDR3 runs 14 residues. This chain's CDR3 is CASSPGLAGGEQYF. In DNA, the CDR3 is TGTGCCAGCAGCCCCGGTCTAGCGGGAGGCGAGCAGTACTTC.

This clonotype was seen only a few times. Here the CDR3 DNA reads TGCGCCAGCAGCTTCGGACAGCTCTATGGCTACACCTTC. It yields the protein CASSFGQLYGYTF. The chain combines TRBV5-1 with TRBJ1-2; maybe TRBD1 (6 bases). The CDR3 is made up of 13 amino acids. The V gene lost 2 bases and the J gene lost 4 bases, with 9 bases spanning the gap. Germline V gene data show CDR1 as SGHRS and CDR2 as YFSETQ.

This clonotype was recorded many times. The CDR3 protein is CASSPPRSGGAIDEQFF. The CDR3 DNA is TGCGCCAGCAGCCCACCCCGGAGCGGGGGGGCCATCGATGAGCAGTTCTTC. The chain is built from TRBV5-1 and TRBJ2-1; 10 positions agree with TRBD2. V shed 4 bases, J shed 8 bases, and the junction held 15 bases outside the gene matches. The CDR3 covers 17 residues. Germline CDR1 reads SGHRS; CDR2 reads YFSETQ.

This clonotype has a handful of counts. This rearrangement joins TRBV10-2 to TRBJ2-1; D not resolved. CDR3 length equals 14 residues. Looked up from germline, CDR1 is WSHSY and CDR2 is SAAADI. V lost 4 bases to trimming and J lost 5 bases, with 12 bases between them. The CDR3 reads CASSVPSPHNEQFF. The DNA for the CDR3 is TGCGCCAGCAGTGTTCCTAGTCCCCACAATGAGCAGTTCTTC.

This clonotype showed up many times. The genes are TRBV20-1 and TRBJ2-7, with no clear D. This CDR3 is built from 12 residues. In germline, CDR1 is DFQATT, CDR2 SNEGSKA (reference sequence). Trimming stripped 3 bases from V and 0 bases from J, with 6 bases between. In DNA, the CDR3 is TGCAGTGCTAGCCCTAACTCCTACGAGCAGTACTTC. It yields the protein CSASPNSYEQYF.

The J gene is TRBJ2-7, the V gene TRBV5-1; 10 bases line up with TRBD2. The CDR3 contains 13 residues. The J segment lost 6 bases and the V segment lost 4 bases, leaving 4 bases of the junction unmatched. Germline loops: CDR1 SGHRS, CDR2 YFSETQ. CDR3 nucleotides: TGCGCCAGCAGCGTGACTAGCGGGTCCGAGCAGTACTTC. It codes for CASSVTSGSEQYF.

This clonotype was counted a few times. The rearrangement links TRBV3-1 to TRBJ2-1, with 13 bases matching TRBD2. V dropped 3 bases and J dropped 8; count of bases not matched to a gene: 4. Germline V CDR1 and CDR2: LGHDT, YNNKEL (reference sequence). The CDR3 has 15 amino acids. Written as DNA, the CDR3 is TGTGCCAGCAGCCACGGACTAGCGGGAGCCGATGAGCAGTTCTTC. Residues: CASSHGLAGADEQFF.

This clonotype was recorded many times. The chain carries TRBV12-3 or TRBV12-4 and TRBJ2-6, with 12 bases identical to TRBD2. The CDR3 is made up of 17 amino acids. J gave up 4 bases and V 5 bases, and 6 bases lay outside the gene matches. The CDR3: CASSLGTSGYGANVLTF. The CDR3 DNA reads as TGTGCCAGCAGTCTCGGGACTAGCGGGTACGGGGCCAACGTCCTGACTTTC.

The genes are TRBV19 and TRBJ2-3; D may be TRBD1 or TRBD2 (5 bases each). This CDR3 contains 12 residues. The germline V gene encodes CDR1 LNHDA and CDR2 SQIVND (reference sequence). V was shortened by 2 bases and J by 10 bases, with 10 bases between the two germline ends. In DNA, the CDR3 is TGTGCCAGTAGTATATGGGGGATGGCGCAGTATTTT. Protein: CASSIWGMAQYF.

This chain links TRBV7-2 with TRBJ1-4; D ambiguous. Germline V CDR1 and CDR2: SGHTA, FQGNSA. Trimming left V 2 bases short and J 5 bases short, with 15 bases between. The CDR3 is made up of 16 amino acids. The CDR3 bases are TGTGCCAGCAGCTTAACAGAAACCAGACCAAATGAAAAACTGTTTTTT. This sequence encodes CASSLTETRPNEKLFF.